The entry below gives a single T cell receptor beta chain sequence along with its context. There is no known antigen for this receptor. No qualities accompany the bases; no much larger clone lies one base away. For sequencing of the TCRbeta CDR3 region, genomic DNA was extracted from the sorted cells. The immunoSEQ Assay was used to sequence the TCRbeta CDR3 regions. TCRdb took over this immuneACCESS table, retaining in-frame rearrangements with V and J assigned. Such tables are incomplete; in checked studies, under half of the missing clones stem from an unresolved V gene, and the remainder is unexplained. Across this sample there are about 46,000 clones, with over 75% seen only once. Around 11% of the sample is in the top ten clones. The data derive from a study of OX40 agonist ivuxolimab in advanced cancers. Study-wide context: The costimulatory receptor OX40 (CD134) was targeted by ivuxolimab, a fully human IgG2 agonistic monoclonal antibody. Intravenous ivuxolimab was administered to patients every 2 weeks at six dose levels: 0.01, 0.1, 0.3, 1.5, 3 and 10 mg/kg. Among the approximately 50 dose-escalation patients, about 19 had hepatocellular carcinoma, 15 or so melanoma, 9 renal cell carcinoma and 9 head and neck cancer. In the dose-escalation cohort, nearly 85% of patients were male, and the mean age was 60 years with a range of about 23 to 79. Prior anti-PD-1, anti-PD-L1 or anti-CTLA-4 therapy was permitted, and checkpoint inhibitors had been received by about 36% of dose-escalation patients. Partial responses occurred in three dose-escalation patients, of whom one had hepatocellular carcinoma and two had cutaneous melanoma. The purpose of peripheral TCRbeta sequencing was to test whether ivuxolimab changed TCR sequence diversity and led to clonal T-cell expansion. The paper covers the monotherapy dose-escalation part of the phase I ivuxolimab trial, which included N of about 50 patients. Study-wide findings and limitations: In partial responders in the 0.1-3.0 mg/kg groups, normalized peripheral clonal expansion was found to be among the lowest, especially among CD8+ T cells. Which antigens the clonally expanded peripheral T cells were specific for was not determined. After ivuxolimab, expanded clones were on average more numerous among CD8+ T cells than among CD4+ T cells. At doses from 0.1 to 3.0 mg/kg, clonal expansion was seen in both CD4+ and CD8+ blood T cells between baseline and week 6. Low levels of normalized T-cell clonal expansion were also shown by some nonresponding patients.

The trial excluded patients who had a history of autoimmune disease or who were on systemic immunosuppression. Peripheral blood for TCR sequencing was drawn from every dose cohort at baseline, at cycle 4 day 1 and at cycle 7 day 1. The samples were taken from a phase I, first-in-human, multicenter, open-label dose-escalation trial of ivuxolimab. Adults with locally advanced or metastatic melanoma, renal cell carcinoma, hepatocellular carcinoma or head and neck squamous cell carcinoma were enrolled in the trial. CD4+ and CD8+ T cells were sorted separately from peripheral blood before TCR sequencing. The source is an adult with an advanced solid tumor such as melanoma, head and neck, liver or kidney cancer. Specimen: CD4+ or CD8+ T cells sorted from blood, collected in a trial of the OX40 agonist ivuxolimab.

The DNA reads as follows: TGCGCCAGCAGCTTATGGACAGGAGACACCGGGGAGCTGTTTTTT. Its protein reads: CASSLWTGDTGELFF. The receptor chain draws on TRBV5-1 and TRBJ2-2; 7 bases in the junction line up with TRBD1. The CDR3 contains 15 residues, cysteine and phenylalanine counted. CDR3 DNA only is kept here, 45 bases in frame from base 1. The germline V gene sets CDR1 to SGHRS and CDR2 to YFSETQ. Compared with germline, V lacks 2 bases and J lacks 3 bases; bases without a gene match: 4.